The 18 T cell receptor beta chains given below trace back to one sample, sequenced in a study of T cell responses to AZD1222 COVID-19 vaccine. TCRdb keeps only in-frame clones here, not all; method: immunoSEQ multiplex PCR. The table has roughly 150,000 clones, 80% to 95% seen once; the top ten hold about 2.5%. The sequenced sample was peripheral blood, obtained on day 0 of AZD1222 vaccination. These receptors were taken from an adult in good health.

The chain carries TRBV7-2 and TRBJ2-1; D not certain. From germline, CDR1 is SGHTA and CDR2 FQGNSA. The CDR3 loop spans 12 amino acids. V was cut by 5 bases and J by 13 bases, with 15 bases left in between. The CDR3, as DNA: TGTGCCAGCAGCCTACTGGGCTTAGAACAGTTCTTC. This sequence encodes CASSLLGLEQFF.

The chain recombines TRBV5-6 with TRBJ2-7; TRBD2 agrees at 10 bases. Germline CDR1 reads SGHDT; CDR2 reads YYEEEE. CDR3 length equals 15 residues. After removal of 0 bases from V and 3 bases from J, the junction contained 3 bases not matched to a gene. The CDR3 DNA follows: TGTGCCAGCAGCTTGGGTCTAGCGGGGGACTACGAGCAGTACTTC. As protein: CASSLGLAGDYEQYF.

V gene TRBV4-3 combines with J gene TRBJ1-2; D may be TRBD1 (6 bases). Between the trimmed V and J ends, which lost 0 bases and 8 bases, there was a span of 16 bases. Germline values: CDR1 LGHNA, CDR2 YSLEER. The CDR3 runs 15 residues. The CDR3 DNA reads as TGCGCCAGCAGCCAAGAGGAGACAGGTTTTGAGGGCTACACCTTC. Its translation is CASSQEETGFEGYTF.

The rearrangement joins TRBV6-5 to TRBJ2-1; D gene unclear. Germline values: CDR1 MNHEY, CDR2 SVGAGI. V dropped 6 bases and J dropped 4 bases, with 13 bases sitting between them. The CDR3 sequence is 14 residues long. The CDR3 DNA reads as TGTGCCAGCAGGTTCCAGGTAGAATACAATGAGCAGTTCTTC. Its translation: CASRFQVEYNEQFF.

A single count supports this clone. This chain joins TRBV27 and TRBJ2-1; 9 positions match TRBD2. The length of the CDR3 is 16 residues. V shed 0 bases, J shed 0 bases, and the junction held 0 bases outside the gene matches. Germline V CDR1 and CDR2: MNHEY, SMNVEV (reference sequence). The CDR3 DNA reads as TGTGCCAGCAGTTTATCTAGCGGGAGCTCCTACAATGAGCAGTTCTTC. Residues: CASSLSSGSSYNEQFF.

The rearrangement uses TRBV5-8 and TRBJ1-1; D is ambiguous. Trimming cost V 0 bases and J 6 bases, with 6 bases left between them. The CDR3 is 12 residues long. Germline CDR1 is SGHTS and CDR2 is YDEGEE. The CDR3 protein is CASSLVYAEAFF. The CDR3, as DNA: TGTGCCAGCAGCTTGGTGTACGCTGAAGCTTTCTTT.

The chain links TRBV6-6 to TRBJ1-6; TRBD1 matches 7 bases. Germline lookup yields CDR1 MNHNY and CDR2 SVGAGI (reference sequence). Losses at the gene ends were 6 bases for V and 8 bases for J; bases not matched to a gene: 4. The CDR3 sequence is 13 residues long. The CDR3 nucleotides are TGTGCCAGCAGACTCCAGGGGGATTCACCCCTCCACTTT. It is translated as CASRLQGDSPLHF.

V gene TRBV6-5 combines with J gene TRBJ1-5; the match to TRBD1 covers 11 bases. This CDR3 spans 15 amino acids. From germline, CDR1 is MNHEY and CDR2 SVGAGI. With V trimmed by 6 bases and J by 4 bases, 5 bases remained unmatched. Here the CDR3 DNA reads TGTGCCAGCAGCCTAGGGACAGGGGGAAATCAGCCCCAGCATTTT. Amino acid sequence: CASSLGTGGNQPQHF.

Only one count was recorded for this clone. The CDR3 spells CASSLAGTSNTEAFF. As DNA, the CDR3 is TGCGCCAGCAGCTTGGCCGGGACATCAAACACTGAAGCTTTCTTT. The V call is TRBV5-1, the J call TRBJ1-1, with D perhaps matching TRBD1 (6 bases). The length of the CDR3 is 15 residues. The germline V and J ends were trimmed by 0 bases and 2 bases, with 11 bases remaining between them. CDR1 is SGHRS and CDR2 is YFSETQ in the germline V gene.

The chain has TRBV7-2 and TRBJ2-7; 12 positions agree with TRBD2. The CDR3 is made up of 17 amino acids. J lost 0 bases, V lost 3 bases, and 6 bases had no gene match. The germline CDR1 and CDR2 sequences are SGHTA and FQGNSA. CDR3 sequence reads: CASSFGLAGRSSYEQYF. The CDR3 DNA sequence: TGTGCCAGCAGCTTTGGACTAGCGGGAAGGAGCTCCTACGAGCAGTACTTC.

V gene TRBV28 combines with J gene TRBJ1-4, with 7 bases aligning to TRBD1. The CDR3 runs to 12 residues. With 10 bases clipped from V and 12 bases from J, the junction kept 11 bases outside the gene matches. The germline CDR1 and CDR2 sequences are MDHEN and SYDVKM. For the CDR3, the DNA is TGTGCCACTTCTAAAGGGACAGCTGAACTGTTTTTT. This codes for CATSKGTAELFF.

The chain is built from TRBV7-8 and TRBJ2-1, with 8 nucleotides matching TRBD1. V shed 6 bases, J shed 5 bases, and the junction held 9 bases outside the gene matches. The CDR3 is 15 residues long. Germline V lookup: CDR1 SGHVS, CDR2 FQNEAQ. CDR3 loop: CASRRTGYANNEQFF. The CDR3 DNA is TGTGCCAGCAGACGGACAGGGTATGCGAACAATGAGCAGTTCTTC.

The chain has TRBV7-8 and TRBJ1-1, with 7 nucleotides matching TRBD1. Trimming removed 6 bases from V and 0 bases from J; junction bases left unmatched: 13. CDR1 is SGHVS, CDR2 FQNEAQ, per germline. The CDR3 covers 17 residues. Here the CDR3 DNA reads TGTGCCAGCAGTGACCCGTCAAGGGGGCTTATGAACACTGAAGCTTTCTTT. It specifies CASSDPSRGLMNTEAFF. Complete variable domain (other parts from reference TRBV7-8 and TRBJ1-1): GAGVSQSPRYKVAKRGQDVALRCDPISGHVSLFWYQQALGQGPEFLTYFQNEAQLDKSGLPSDRFFAERPEGSVSTLKIQRTQQEDSAVYLCASSDPSRGLMNTEAFFGQGTRLTVV.

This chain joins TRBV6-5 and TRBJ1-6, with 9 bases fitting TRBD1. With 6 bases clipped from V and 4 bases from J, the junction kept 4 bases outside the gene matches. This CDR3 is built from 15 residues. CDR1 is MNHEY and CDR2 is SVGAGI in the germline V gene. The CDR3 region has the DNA TGTGCCAGCAGCCTGACAGGGGGATATAATTCACCCCTCCACTTT. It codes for CASSLTGGYNSPLHF.

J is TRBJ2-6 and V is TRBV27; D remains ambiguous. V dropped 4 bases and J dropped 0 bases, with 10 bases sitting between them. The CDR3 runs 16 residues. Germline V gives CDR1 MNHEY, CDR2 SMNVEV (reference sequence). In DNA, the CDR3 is TGTGCCAGCAGTTCTGAACCGAGCTCTGGGGCCAACGTCCTGACTTTC. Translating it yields CASSSEPSSGANVLTF.

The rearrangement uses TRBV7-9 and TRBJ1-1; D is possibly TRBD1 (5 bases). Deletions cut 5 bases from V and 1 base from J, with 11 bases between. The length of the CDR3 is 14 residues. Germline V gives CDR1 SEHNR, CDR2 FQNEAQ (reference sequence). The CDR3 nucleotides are TGTGCCAGCAGCACCGGGACGGGGAACACTGAAGCTTTCTTT. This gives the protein CASSTGTGNTEAFF.

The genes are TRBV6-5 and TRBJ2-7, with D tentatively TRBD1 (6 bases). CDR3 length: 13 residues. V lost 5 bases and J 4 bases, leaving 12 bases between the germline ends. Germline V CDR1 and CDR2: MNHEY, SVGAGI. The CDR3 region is CASSHRAQYEQYF. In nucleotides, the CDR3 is TGTGCCAGCAGTCACAGGGCCCAATACGAGCAGTACTTC.

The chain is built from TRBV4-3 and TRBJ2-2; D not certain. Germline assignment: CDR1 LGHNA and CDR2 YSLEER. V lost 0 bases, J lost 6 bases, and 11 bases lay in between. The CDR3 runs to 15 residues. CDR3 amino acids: CASSQDLYGPGELFF. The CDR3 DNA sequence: TGCGCCAGCAGCCAAGATCTATACGGTCCCGGGGAGCTGTTTTTT.